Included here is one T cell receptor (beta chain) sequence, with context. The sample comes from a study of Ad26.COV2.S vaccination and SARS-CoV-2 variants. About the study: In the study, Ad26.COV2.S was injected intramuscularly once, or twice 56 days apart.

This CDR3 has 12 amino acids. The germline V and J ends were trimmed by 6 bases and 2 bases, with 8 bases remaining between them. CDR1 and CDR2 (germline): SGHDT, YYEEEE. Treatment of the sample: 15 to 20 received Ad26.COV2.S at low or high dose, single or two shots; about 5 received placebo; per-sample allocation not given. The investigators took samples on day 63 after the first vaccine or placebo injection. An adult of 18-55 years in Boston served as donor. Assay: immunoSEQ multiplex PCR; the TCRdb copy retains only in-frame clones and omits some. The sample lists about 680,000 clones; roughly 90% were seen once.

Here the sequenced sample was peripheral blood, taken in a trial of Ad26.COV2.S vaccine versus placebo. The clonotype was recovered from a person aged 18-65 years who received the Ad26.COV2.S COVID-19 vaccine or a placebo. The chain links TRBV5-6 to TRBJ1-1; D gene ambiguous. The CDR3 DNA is TGTGCCAGCACCCTCGGTAACACTGAAGCTTTCTTT. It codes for CASTLGNTEAFF.